These T cell receptor beta chains were read from a single sample in a study of blood T cell repertoires in COVID-19. Profiled with immunoSEQ multiplex PCR; TCRdb holds only in-frame clones, not every one. In the table there are about 190,000 clones, around 91% of which are singletons. Sequencing was done on a sample of peripheral blood. The receptor set was obtained from a man between 50 and 59 years old with acute or convalescent COVID-19. CDR3s include the opening cysteine and the closing phenylalanine or tryptophan. A D gene is named only where the DNA matches it firmly. Clone size is not always given. Where it is, it says once, few, many or a class for expanded clones.

clone_size d_call j_call v_call cdr3_nt cdr3_aa
NA TRBD2 TRBJ2-1 TRBV10-1 TGCGCCAGCAGGCCCGGGACTAGCGGGAGTAATGAGCAGTTCTTC CASRPGTSGSNEQFF
NA TRBD1 TRBJ2-7 TRBV5-4 TGTGCCAGCACCAAGACAGGGGAGAAGCGACAGCAGTACTTC CASTKTGEKRQQYF
NA NA TRBJ2-1 TRBV6-2/TRBV6-3 TGTGCCAGCAGTTACGTGCGGGACTTTGAATCTAGTACAATAAATGAGCAGTTCTTC CASSYVRDFESSTINEQFF
NA NA TRBJ1-1 TRBV4-1 TGCGCCAGCACCCCAACCGGGTCGGGGGGGAACACTGAAGCTTTCTTT CASTPTGSGGNTEAFF
NA NA TRBJ1-4 TRBV5-4 TGTGCCAGCAGCCTGAGGAGCAATGAAAAACTGTTTTTT CASSLRSNEKLFF
once TRBD1 TRBJ2-7 TRBV28 TGTGCCAGCAGTCCCCTCAGACAGGGTAGTAACGAGCAGTACTTC CASSPLRQGSNEQYF
few TRBD1 TRBJ2-7 TRBV6-5 TGTGCCAGCCACCCTGGGACAGGGGGAAACGAGCAGTACTTC CASHPGTGGNEQYF
NA NA TRBJ1-4 TRBV28 TGTGCCAGCAGTTTCCCTCCGGCTAATGAAAAACTGTTTTTT CASSFPPANEKLFF
NA NA TRBJ1-4 TRBV7-3 TGTGCCAGCAGCTTCAGGGTTTTCTGTGAAAAACTGTTTTTT CASSFRVFCEKLFF
NA NA TRBJ2-3 TRBV5-4 TGTGCCAGCAGCTTGAGGTTACAGGGAGGCACAGATACGCAGTATTTT CASSLRLQGGTDTQYF
once NA TRBJ2-5 TRBV18 TGTGCCAGCTCACCCAGAGGCAGCGGAGAGACCCAGTACTTC CASSPRGSGETQYF
NA NA TRBJ2-2 TRBV28 TGTGCCAGCAGTTTATTTTCGGGCACCGGGGAGCTGTTTTTT CASSLFSGTGELFF
NA TRBD1 TRBJ2-3 TRBV5-1 TGCGCCAGCAGCAACCGGGACAGGGAGGCAGATACGCAGTATTTT CASSNRDREADTQYF
NA TRBD1 TRBJ1-1 TRBV5-1 TGCGCCAGCAGCACGGGACAGTCACCCACTGAAGCTTTCTTT CASSTGQSPTEAFF
few NA TRBJ1-1 TRBV4-2 TGTGCCAGCAGCCAAGACAGGCTGAACACTGAAGCTTTCTTT CASSQDRLNTEAFF
NA TRBD1 TRBJ1-4 TRBV5-1 TGCGCCAGCACCCACTCCGGACAGGGATTGGAAAAACTGTTTTTT CASTHSGQGLEKLFF
NA NA TRBJ1-6 TRBV6-1 TGTGCCAGCAGTGAATTGAGCAGGGGAAATTCACCCCTCCACTTT CASSELSRGNSPLHF
NA NA TRBJ2-3 TRBV10-3 TGTGCCATCAGGGGGACAAGTAGAACAGATACGCAGTATTTT CAIRGTSRTDTQYF
NA TRBD1 TRBJ2-5 TRBV18 TGTGCCAGCTCACCGGGGGGACAGGGAGAGACCCAGTACTTC CASSPGGQGETQYF
once NA TRBJ2-4 TRBV27 TGTGCCAGCAGCCGGATAGACCGGGTAGCCAAAAACATTCAGTACTTC CASSRIDRVAKNIQYF
NA TRBD1 TRBJ1-2 TRBV4-3 TGCGCCAGCCGCCAAGTTCGGAACCGGGACAGGGACGGCTACACCTTC CASRQVRNRDRDGYTF
NA NA TRBJ1-2 TRBV12-3/TRBV12-4 TGTGCCAGCAGTCCAGGGGCTTCTGGCTACACCTTC CASSPGASGYTF
NA TRBD2 TRBJ2-1 TRBV27 TGTGCCAGCGCACAAATGGGGGGGAGCGCCTACAATGAGCAGTTCTTC CASAQMGGSAYNEQFF
NA TRBD1 TRBJ1-3 TRBV9 TGTGCCAGCAGCGGGGGGGACAGGGTTCGAGGAAACACCATATATTTT CASSGGDRVRGNTIYF
NA NA TRBJ2-3 TRBV7-3 TGTGCCAGCAGCTTTACGGGGGGCAGCACAGATACGCAGTATTTT CASSFTGGSTDTQYF
NA NA TRBJ1-1 TRBV18 TGTGCCAGCTCACCACGCGACAGCATGAACACTGAAGCTTTCTTT CASSPRDSMNTEAFF
NA TRBD1 TRBJ1-2 TRBV10-3 TGTGCCATCAGTGACCGTGACAGGGGAGGCGGCTACACCTTC CAISDRDRGGGYTF
NA TRBD1 TRBJ1-5 TRBV5-8 TGTGCCAGCAGCTGGGACAGGGGGAATCAGCCCCAGCATTTT CASSWDRGNQPQHF
NA NA TRBJ2-1 TRBV19 TGTGCCAGTAGTGGGCCGTCCTACAATGAGCAGTTCTTC CASSGPSYNEQFF
NA NA TRBJ2-7 TRBV28 TGTGCCAGCAGTCTGACAAACCAGGACAGGGACTACTACGAGCAGTACTTC CASSLTNQDRDYYEQYF
NA TRBD1 TRBJ2-7 TRBV3-1/TRBV3-2 TGTGCCAGCAGCCAAGCGGACAGGGGGCTTGCATACGAGCAGTACTTC CASSQADRGLAYEQYF
NA NA TRBJ1-4 TRBV21-1 TGTGCCCCCGAGGGGGTCCAAGAGGAAAAACTGTTTTTT CAPEGVQEEKLFF
NA TRBD2 TRBJ2-2 TRBV7-8 TGTGCCAGCAGCTTAGCAGGGGATTTAGCGGGAGCGAACACCGGGGAGCTGTTTTTT CASSLAGDLAGANTGELFF
NA TRBD1 TRBJ2-3 TRBV5-8 TGTGCCAGCAGCTCCCAGGGGGTACCCACAGATACGCAGTATTTT CASSSQGVPTDTQYF
few NA TRBJ1-1 TRBV11-2 TGTGCCAGCAGCTTAAAAAAGTATACGGGGGGTGAAGCTTTCTTT CASSLKKYTGGEAFF
once TRBD1 TRBJ2-5 TRBV14 TGTGCCAGCAGCCAAGAGTGGAGACAGGGGACCGTCTCTGAGACCCAGTACTTC CASSQEWRQGTVSETQYF
NA TRBD2 TRBJ2-1 TRBV9 TGTGCCAGCAGCTTGACCGGGACTAGAGACAATGAGCAGTTCTTC CASSLTGTRDNEQFF
few NA TRBJ2-2 TRBV7-6 TGTGCCAGCAGCTTGGCAGGGGCAGGCACCGGGGAGCTGTTTTTT CASSLAGAGTGELFF
NA NA TRBJ2-1 TRBV5-4 TGTGCCAGCAGCTCCTCAGGGAAAGGGTACAATGAGCAGTTCTTC CASSSSGKGYNEQFF
NA TRBD2 TRBJ2-1 TRBV19 TGTGCCAGTACCAGACTAGCGGGAGTGGACGTGAATGAGCAGTTCTTC CASTRLAGVDVNEQFF
NA NA TRBJ1-3 TRBV7-6 TGTGCCAGCAGCTTAGCGGGTCCAGGTCGGTCAAACACCATATATTTT CASSLAGPGRSNTIYF
NA NA TRBJ1-3 TRBV6-2/TRBV6-3 TGTGCCAGCAGCGAGAGGAGGCCTGGAAACACCATATATTTT CASSERRPGNTIYF
NA TRBD2 TRBJ2-3 TRBV3-1/TRBV3-2 TGTGCCAGCAGCCAACCTTACGGGGGGGAGCGCACAGATACGCAGTATTTT CASSQPYGGERTDTQYF
NA TRBD2 TRBJ2-2 TRBV4-2 TGTGCCAGCAGCCAAACAACTAGCGGGGGGAACACCGGGGAGCTGTTTTTT CASSQTTSGGNTGELFF
NA NA TRBJ2-3 TRBV6-5 TGTGCCAGCAGTCTTAGTGTTGCAGATACGCAGTATTTT CASSLSVADTQYF
NA TRBD1 TRBJ2-5 TRBV5-6 TGTGCCAGTAGCGACGGGACAGGGGGCTACAAGACCCAGTACTTC CASSDGTGGYKTQYF
NA NA TRBJ2-2 TRBV7-9 TGTGCCAGCAGCCTCCGGGACACCCGACCCGGGGAGCTGTTTTTT CASSLRDTRPGELFF
NA TRBD2 TRBJ2-1 TRBV19 TGTGCCAGTAGTAGGCTAGCGGACTACAATGAGCAGTTCTTC CASSRLADYNEQFF
NA TRBD2 TRBJ2-1 TRBV19 TGTGCCAGTAGTCTTAGCGGGGGGTCCTACAATGAGCAGTTCTTC CASSLSGGSYNEQFF
NA TRBD1 TRBJ1-5 TRBV4-3 TGCGCCAGCAGCGCCACGCCGGGACAGGGGGTCGGGGTGTTGCATTTT CASSATPGQGVGVLHF